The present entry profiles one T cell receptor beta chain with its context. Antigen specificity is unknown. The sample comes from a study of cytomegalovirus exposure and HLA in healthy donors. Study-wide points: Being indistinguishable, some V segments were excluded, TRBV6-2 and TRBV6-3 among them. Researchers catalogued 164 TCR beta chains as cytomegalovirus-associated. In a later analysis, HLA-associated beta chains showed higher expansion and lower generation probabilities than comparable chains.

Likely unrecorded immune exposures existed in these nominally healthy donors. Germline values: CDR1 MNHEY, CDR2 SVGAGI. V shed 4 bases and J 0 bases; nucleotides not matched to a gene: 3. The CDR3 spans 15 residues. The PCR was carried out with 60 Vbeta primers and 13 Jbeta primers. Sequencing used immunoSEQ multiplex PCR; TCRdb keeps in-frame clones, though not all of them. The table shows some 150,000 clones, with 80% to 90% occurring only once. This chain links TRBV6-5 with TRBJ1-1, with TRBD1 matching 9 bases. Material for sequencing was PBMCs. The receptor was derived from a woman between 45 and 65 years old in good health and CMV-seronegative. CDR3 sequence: CASSWTGDMNTEAFF. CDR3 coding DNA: TGTGCCAGCAGTTGGACAGGGGACATGAACACTGAAGCTTTCTTT.